These T cell receptor beta chains were read from a single sample in a study of blood T cell repertoires in COVID-19. The assay was immunoSEQ multiplex PCR, and TCRdb's table has in-frame clones only and misses some. The table shows about 130,000 clones, with more than 70% occurring only once. The source material was peripheral blood. These receptor sequences come from a human donor in a cohort sampled during active COVID-19. Each CDR3 is given with its conserved first and last residue. Each record gives: D gene, V gene, clone size, J gene, CDR3 protein, CDR3 DNA. A D gene is named only where the DNA matches it firmly. For some rows the clone size is stated as once, few or many, or as a class when expanded; others skip it.

D gene: TRBD2
V gene: TRBV5-4
clone size: .
J gene: TRBJ2-1
CDR3 protein: CASRGNLAGGYNEQFF
CDR3 DNA: TGTGCCAGCAGAGGGAACCTAGCGGGGGGATACAATGAGCAGTTCTTC

D gene: .
V gene: TRBV11-3
clone size: .
J gene: TRBJ2-3
CDR3 protein: CASSLDQGNTDTQYF
CDR3 DNA: TGTGCCAGCAGCTTAGACCAGGGGAACACAGATACGCAGTATTTT

D gene: .
V gene: TRBV6-2/TRBV6-3
clone size: once
J gene: TRBJ1-2
CDR3 protein: CASSQRGGNGYTF
CDR3 DNA: TGTGCCAGCAGCCAAAGAGGAGGCAATGGCTACACCTTC

D gene: .
V gene: TRBV2
clone size: .
J gene: TRBJ2-2
CDR3 protein: CASKGGSAGELFF
CDR3 DNA: TGTGCCAGCAAAGGGGGATCGGCCGGGGAGCTGTTTTTT

D gene: TRBD1
V gene: TRBV5-1
clone size: .
J gene: TRBJ2-1
CDR3 protein: CASSWVGQDNEQFF
CDR3 DNA: TGCGCCAGCAGCTGGGTTGGACAGGACAATGAGCAGTTCTTC

D gene: .
V gene: TRBV5-8
clone size: .
J gene: TRBJ2-1
CDR3 protein: CASSFASEQFF
CDR3 DNA: TGTGCCAGCAGCTTCGCGAGTGAGCAGTTCTTC

D gene: .
V gene: TRBV7-2
clone size: .
J gene: TRBJ2-3
CDR3 protein: CASSPIGSGSTDTQYF
CDR3 DNA: TGTGCCAGCAGCCCTATCGGTTCGGGTAGCACAGATACGCAGTATTTT

D gene: TRBD1
V gene: TRBV9
clone size: .
J gene: TRBJ2-3
CDR3 protein: CASSPRQGWGPDTQYF
CDR3 DNA: TGTGCCAGCAGCCCCCGACAGGGATGGGGTCCAGATACGCAGTATTTT

D gene: .
V gene: TRBV12-3/TRBV12-4
clone size: .
J gene: TRBJ1-5
CDR3 protein: CASRYRENQPQHF
CDR3 DNA: TGTGCCAGCAGATACAGGGAGAATCAGCCCCAGCATTTT

D gene: TRBD1
V gene: TRBV7-9
clone size: .
J gene: TRBJ1-6
CDR3 protein: CASSRTGGAGWNSPLHF
CDR3 DNA: TGTGCCAGCAGCCGGACAGGGGGCGCCGGATGGAATTCACCCCTCCACTTT

D gene: TRBD1
V gene: TRBV2
clone size: once
J gene: TRBJ2-5
CDR3 protein: CASSVWDSQETQYF
CDR3 DNA: TGTGCCAGCAGTGTATGGGACAGCCAAGAGACCCAGTACTTC

D gene: TRBD2
V gene: TRBV7-2
clone size: once
J gene: TRBJ2-1
CDR3 protein: CASSLTSGRGEQFF
CDR3 DNA: TGTGCCAGCAGCTTAACTAGCGGGAGAGGTGAGCAGTTCTTC

D gene: .
V gene: TRBV27
clone size: .
J gene: TRBJ1-5
CDR3 protein: CASSLHSGANQPQHF
CDR3 DNA: TGTGCCAGCAGTTTACATTCAGGGGCTAATCAGCCCCAGCATTTT

D gene: .
V gene: TRBV5-1
clone size: once
J gene: TRBJ1-3
CDR3 protein: CASSPRASGNTIYF
CDR3 DNA: TGCGCCAGCAGCCCGCGGGCCTCTGGAAACACCATATATTTT

D gene: TRBD1
V gene: TRBV2
clone size: .
J gene: TRBJ2-5
CDR3 protein: CASPRDRGARETQYF
CDR3 DNA: TGTGCCAGCCCCCGGGACAGGGGCGCAAGGGAGACCCAGTACTTC

D gene: .
V gene: TRBV29-1
clone size: .
J gene: TRBJ2-5
CDR3 protein: CSAPVTGAQETQYF
CDR3 DNA: TGCAGCGCCCCGGTGACTGGGGCCCAAGAGACCCAGTACTTC

D gene: TRBD1
V gene: TRBV5-1
clone size: .
J gene: TRBJ1-2
CDR3 protein: CASKTGQAHYGYTF
CDR3 DNA: TGCGCCAGCAAGACCGGACAGGCCCACTATGGCTACACCTTC

D gene: .
V gene: TRBV7-2
clone size: .
J gene: TRBJ1-2
CDR3 protein: CASSLGRGRAEGYTF
CDR3 DNA: TGTGCCAGCAGCTTAGGGAGAGGGAGGGCAGAGGGCTACACCTTC

D gene: .
V gene: TRBV11-2
clone size: .
J gene: TRBJ1-2
CDR3 protein: CATMGGYGYTF
CDR3 DNA: TGTGCCACCATGGGAGGGTATGGCTACACCTTC

D gene: TRBD1
V gene: TRBV19
clone size: .
J gene: TRBJ1-2
CDR3 protein: CASSTDRDRNYGYTF
CDR3 DNA: TGTGCCAGTAGTACCGACCGGGACAGGAACTATGGCTACACCTTC

D gene: .
V gene: TRBV11-3
clone size: .
J gene: TRBJ1-1
CDR3 protein: CASSLALDTEAFF
CDR3 DNA: TGTGCCAGCAGCTTAGCCTTAGACACTGAAGCTTTCTTT

D gene: .
V gene: TRBV4-3
clone size: .
J gene: TRBJ1-1
CDR3 protein: CASSQEAGSNTEAFF
CDR3 DNA: TGCGCCAGCAGCCAAGAGGCAGGGTCGAACACTGAAGCTTTCTTT

D gene: TRBD1
V gene: TRBV5-4
clone size: .
J gene: TRBJ1-2
CDR3 protein: CASSLGATRQGSRGYTF
CDR3 DNA: TGTGCCAGCAGCTTGGGGGCTACGAGACAGGGGTCACGCGGCTACACCTTC

D gene: .
V gene: TRBV5-6
clone size: .
J gene: TRBJ1-2
CDR3 protein: CASSRGQIVYGYTF
CDR3 DNA: TGTGCCAGCAGCCGCGGACAGATTGTCTATGGCTACACCTTC

D gene: TRBD1
V gene: TRBV29-1
clone size: .
J gene: TRBJ1-2
CDR3 protein: CSDGTGAYGYTF
CDR3 DNA: TGCAGCGACGGGACAGGGGCCTATGGCTACACCTTC

D gene: .
V gene: TRBV30
clone size: .
J gene: TRBJ1-4
CDR3 protein: CAWEGVSNEKLFF
CDR3 DNA: TGTGCCTGGGAAGGGGTCTCAAATGAAAAACTGTTTTTT

D gene: TRBD1
V gene: TRBV19
clone size: .
J gene: TRBJ2-3
CDR3 protein: CASSTHRGPTDTQYF
CDR3 DNA: TGTGCCAGTAGTACCCACAGGGGGCCCACAGATACGCAGTATTTT

D gene: .
V gene: TRBV14
clone size: .
J gene: TRBJ2-7
CDR3 protein: CASSQDSMRNEQYF
CDR3 DNA: TGTGCCAGCAGCCAAGATAGTATGAGAAACGAGCAGTACTTC

D gene: .
V gene: TRBV13
clone size: .
J gene: TRBJ1-2
CDR3 protein: CASSRLRDWDTDYGYTF
CDR3 DNA: TGTGCCAGCAGCCGACTTAGAGATTGGGACACCGACTATGGCTACACCTTC

D gene: TRBD2
V gene: TRBV2
clone size: .
J gene: TRBJ2-3
CDR3 protein: CASRTSGRSTDTQYF
CDR3 DNA: TGTGCCAGCAGAACTAGCGGGAGGTCGACAGATACGCAGTATTTT

D gene: .
V gene: TRBV20-1
clone size: .
J gene: TRBJ1-1
CDR3 protein: CSASVMGYRAEAFF
CDR3 DNA: TGCAGTGCTAGTGTTATGGGTTATCGGGCTGAAGCTTTCTTT

D gene: .
V gene: TRBV5-4
clone size: .
J gene: TRBJ2-3
CDR3 protein: CASSLEPGGDTQYF
CDR3 DNA: TGTGCCAGCAGCTTGGAGCCAGGGGGGGATACGCAGTATTTT

D gene: TRBD2
V gene: TRBV18
clone size: .
J gene: TRBJ2-3
CDR3 protein: CASSPGLAAQYF
CDR3 DNA: TGTGCCAGCTCACCCGGACTAGCGGCGCAGTATTTT

D gene: .
V gene: TRBV2
clone size: .
J gene: TRBJ1-5
CDR3 protein: CASKEGTVNNQPQHF
CDR3 DNA: TGTGCCAGCAAGGAGGGGACGGTGAACAATCAGCCCCAGCATTTT

D gene: TRBD1
V gene: TRBV9
clone size: .
J gene: TRBJ1-3
CDR3 protein: CASSAPGQGAGNTIYF
CDR3 DNA: TGTGCCAGCAGCGCCCCGGGACAGGGAGCTGGAAACACCATATATTTT

D gene: .
V gene: TRBV4-1
clone size: .
J gene: TRBJ2-3
CDR3 protein: CASSQEGWQGTDTQYF
CDR3 DNA: TGCGCCAGCAGCCAAGAAGGATGGCAGGGCACAGATACGCAGTATTTT

D gene: .
V gene: TRBV10-3
clone size: once
J gene: TRBJ2-3
CDR3 protein: CAISVSSTDTQYF
CDR3 DNA: TGTGCCATCTCGGTTTCTAGCACAGATACGCAGTATTTT

D gene: TRBD2
V gene: TRBV9
clone size: .
J gene: TRBJ2-5
CDR3 protein: CASSVASGADQETQYF
CDR3 DNA: TGTGCCAGCAGCGTAGCTAGCGGGGCCGATCAAGAGACCCAGTACTTC

D gene: TRBD2
V gene: TRBV5-6
clone size: .
J gene: TRBJ2-1
CDR3 protein: CASSLVVAGYEQFF
CDR3 DNA: TGTGCCAGCAGCTTGGTGGTAGCGGGCTATGAGCAGTTCTTC

D gene: .
V gene: TRBV12-3/TRBV12-4
clone size: .
J gene: TRBJ1-2
CDR3 protein: CASSLSSYGYTF
CDR3 DNA: TGTGCCAGCAGTTTGTCCAGCTATGGCTACACCTTC

D gene: .
V gene: TRBV7-9
clone size: .
J gene: TRBJ1-4
CDR3 protein: CASSPRRGATNEKLFF
CDR3 DNA: TGTGCCAGCAGCCCGAGGAGGGGCGCAACTAATGAAAAACTGTTTTTT

D gene: .
V gene: TRBV5-6
clone size: few
J gene: TRBJ1-4
CDR3 protein: CASSSGDSEFNEKLFF
CDR3 DNA: TGTGCCAGCAGCTCCGGCGACAGCGAGTTTAATGAAAAACTGTTTTTT

D gene: TRBD2
V gene: TRBV2
clone size: .
J gene: TRBJ2-2
CDR3 protein: CASKGLGRGTGELFF
CDR3 DNA: TGTGCCAGCAAGGGACTAGGGAGGGGCACCGGGGAGCTGTTTTTT

D gene: .
V gene: TRBV10-3
clone size: .
J gene: TRBJ1-2
CDR3 protein: CAISSRGTTNYGYTF
CDR3 DNA: TGTGCCATCAGTTCCCGGGGAACAACTAACTATGGCTACACCTTC

D gene: TRBD1
V gene: TRBV18
clone size: .
J gene: TRBJ2-3
CDR3 protein: CASSLDRGGTDTQYF
CDR3 DNA: TGTGCCAGCTCACTGGACAGGGGGGGAACAGATACGCAGTATTTT

D gene: .
V gene: TRBV19
clone size: .
J gene: TRBJ2-1
CDR3 protein: CASSTQGFAYNEQFF
CDR3 DNA: TGTGCCAGTAGTACACAGGGATTTGCTTACAATGAGCAGTTCTTC

D gene: TRBD2
V gene: TRBV5-6
clone size: .
J gene: TRBJ2-1
CDR3 protein: CASRDKGLADYNEQFF
CDR3 DNA: TGTGCCAGCAGGGATAAGGGACTAGCGGACTACAATGAGCAGTTCTTC

D gene: .
V gene: TRBV4-3
clone size: .
J gene: TRBJ2-1
CDR3 protein: CASSQESQGFSYNEQFF
CDR3 DNA: TGCGCCAGCAGCCAAGAGTCCCAGGGATTCTCCTACAATGAGCAGTTCTTC

D gene: TRBD1
V gene: TRBV4-1
clone size: .
J gene: TRBJ1-2
CDR3 protein: CASSQEGTGLGMNTF
CDR3 DNA: TGCGCCAGCAGCCAAGAAGGGACAGGGCTGGGTATGAACACCTTC

D gene: .
V gene: TRBV2
clone size: few
J gene: TRBJ1-2
CDR3 protein: CASSGILEGYTF
CDR3 DNA: TGTGCCAGCAGTGGGATACTGGAGGGCTACACCTTC

D gene: .
V gene: TRBV19
clone size: .
J gene: TRBJ2-5
CDR3 protein: CASSLLGSGETQYF
CDR3 DNA: TGTGCCAGTAGCCTGTTGGGTTCGGGGGAGACCCAGTACTTC